A selection of T cell receptor beta chains follows, all from one sample in a study of OX40 agonist ivuxolimab in advanced cancers. Sequencing used immunoSEQ multiplex PCR; TCRdb keeps in-frame clones, though not all of them. The sample has roughly 64,000 clones, about 90% seen once. The starting material was CD4+ or CD8+ T cells sorted from blood, obtained in a trial of the OX40 agonist ivuxolimab. Every receptor here comes from an adult with an advanced solid tumor such as melanoma, head and neck, liver or kidney cancer. Both conserved end residues are part of each CDR3. D genes are given only for firm matches. Size is stated for part of the rows, as once, few or many counts, or as a class when the clone is expanded.

j_call d_call v_call clone_size cdr3_nt cdr3_aa
TRBJ2-3 - TRBV18 - TGTGCCAGCTCACCTGGCTGGGGGGGCGAAGATACGCAGTATTTT CASSPGWGGEDTQYF
TRBJ1-4 - TRBV6-1 - TGTGCCAGCGACCCGCCCTCTCCTAATGAAAAACTGTTTTTT CASDPPSPNEKLFF
TRBJ1-2 TRBD1 TRBV4-2 - TGTGCCAGCAGCCTGAGCCGGGACAGGGGCAGCTATGGCTACACCTTC CASSLSRDRGSYGYTF
TRBJ2-1 - TRBV7-3 - TGTGCCAGCAGCCCCGGACTACTAGGCAATGAGCAGTTCTTC CASSPGLLGNEQFF
TRBJ1-1 - TRBV5-1 - TGCGCCAGCAGCTTGGGCGGGGTTCGGGAAGCTTTCTTT CASSLGGVREAFF
TRBJ2-3 - TRBV5-1 - TGCGCCAGCAGCTTGGCGGCCAGCACAGATACGCAGTATTTT CASSLAASTDTQYF
TRBJ2-7 - TRBV30 - TGTGCCTGGAGTTATTCGGACAGATTCATCTCCTACGAGCAGTACTTC CAWSYSDRFISYEQYF
TRBJ2-7 - TRBV5-1 - TGCGCCAGCAGCTTGGAGGGGAAATACGAGCAGTACTTC CASSLEGKYEQYF
TRBJ2-7 - TRBV5-1 - TGCGCCAGCAGCTTGGCACAGGGAGCGGGCGAGCAGTACTTC CASSLAQGAGEQYF
TRBJ1-5 - TRBV19 few TGTGCCAGTAGTATGACACTTAATAGCAATCAGCCCCAGCATTTT CASSMTLNSNQPQHF
TRBJ2-5 - TRBV7-3 - TGTGCCAGCAGCCGCCTAGCGCGCCGTGAGACCCAGTACTTC CASSRLARRETQYF
TRBJ2-1 - TRBV4-2 once TGTGCCAGCAGCCACGTTGGACTACCGCCCAATGAGCAGTTCTTC CASSHVGLPPNEQFF
TRBJ2-7 TRBD1 TRBV27 - TGTGCCAGCAGTTTTCCGGCAGGGGGCAAGTACGAGCAGTACTTC CASSFPAGGKYEQYF
TRBJ2-4 - TRBV4-1 - TGCGCCAGCAGCCAAGTTAAATCGAACATTCAGTACTTC CASSQVKSNIQYF
TRBJ1-1 - TRBV7-9 - TGTGCCAGGACGGACACGAACACTGAAGCTTTCTTT CARTDTNTEAFF
TRBJ1-2 - TRBV5-1 - TGCGCCAGCACCCCCCTGGGGCAGGGCGGAGATGGCTACACCTTC CASTPLGQGGDGYTF
TRBJ2-7 - TRBV18 - TGTGCCAGCTCACCACCTTCTAGTCTCTACGAGCAGTACTTC CASSPPSSLYEQYF
TRBJ2-5 - TRBV6-5 - TGTGCCAGCAGTTACTCGTTCCAAGAGACCCAGTACTTC CASSYSFQETQYF
TRBJ2-1 TRBD2 TRBV7-9 - TGTGCCAGCAGCTTAGTAGCGGGAGGGAGTGTCAATGAGCAGTTCTTC CASSLVAGGSVNEQFF
TRBJ1-5 TRBD1 TRBV28 - TGTGCCAGCGGGGGACAGGCCATTCAGCCCCAGCATTTT CASGGQAIQPQHF
TRBJ2-5 - TRBV21-1 - TGTGCCAGCAGCAAAGCCCCGGGGCCCAGACAGAGCGAGACCCAGTACTTC CASSKAPGPRQSETQYF
TRBJ2-5 TRBD2 TRBV11-3 - TGTGCCAGCAGCCGGACGGGGGGGACCCAAGAGACCCAGTACTTC CASSRTGGTQETQYF
TRBJ1-2 - TRBV5-6 - TGTGCCAGCAGCTTGGACAGGGCGGGCTATGGCTACACCTTC CASSLDRAGYGYTF
TRBJ1-1 - TRBV5-1 - TGCGCCAGCAGCTTGGACGGGGTGGCTGAAGCTTTCTTT CASSLDGVAEAFF
TRBJ2-5 - TRBV7-8 - TGTGCCAGCAGCTTATTGTCAGGGGGGGAGACCCAGTACTTC CASSLLSGGETQYF
TRBJ2-7 - TRBV4-2 - TGTGCCAGCAGCCGGTCGATGGGTACCTCCTACGAGCAGTACTTC CASSRSMGTSYEQYF
TRBJ2-7 - TRBV5-1 - TGCGCCAGCAGCTGGGTCGCGATCTCCGACGAGCAGTACTTC CASSWVAISDEQYF
TRBJ2-7 - TRBV18 - TGTGCCAGCTCACCCGACCAGGGTCCCACCGGCTACGAGCAGTACTTC CASSPDQGPTGYEQYF
TRBJ1-5 TRBD1 TRBV28 - TGTGCCAGCAGCATTACAGGGGCAAGGGGCAATCAGCCCCAGCATTTT CASSITGARGNQPQHF
TRBJ2-7 TRBD1 TRBV18 - TGTGCCAGCTCACCACCGTTGGTCCCCCGGGACAGGGTCAAACGCGAGCAGTACTTC CASSPPLVPRDRVKREQYF